This T cell receptor beta chain was identified in a study of tumor-infiltrating lymphocytes in primary liver carcinoma. Background on the study: Surgical resection was used to treat these primary liver carcinoma patients. Measuring roughly 4 to 11 cm across, the tumors were staged as T1-T3 N0M0.

The count of this clonotype is one. Its antigen remains unidentified. V was pared by 3 bases and J by 2 bases, with 19 bases between. The CDR3 extends over 17 amino acids. The germline CDR1 and CDR2 sequences are SGHNT and YYREEE (reference sequence). Germline DNA was also extracted, with blood RNA taken from unsorted whole blood. Peripheral blood, roughly 4 milliliters, was collected prior to surgery. Study results and limitations: Unsorted bulk sampling ruled out any CD4+ versus CD8+ repertoire comparison.

Researchers generated TCR beta cDNA from 500 ng of total RNA, relying on a constant-region primer. ARM-PCR was slightly modified, and three nested multiplex PCR rounds with it gave rise to the TCR beta libraries. TRBV1-TRBV30 forward primers paired with a C-beta reverse primer drove the first two PCR rounds, around 10 cycles each. Using its own MiXCR run on the multiplex PCR reads, TCRdb lists one record per CDR3 protein. The table has some 320,000 distinct CDR3 sequences, 50% to 70% seen once. This clonotype originated in a man aged 35 to 55 with primary liver carcinoma and hepatitis B virus infection. V is TRBV5-4 and J is TRBJ2-3, with D perhaps being TRBD1 or TRBD2 (6 bases each). The specimen was peripheral blood. The CDR3 region has the DNA TGTGCCAGCAGCTCGGGACTTCAGGGGACAAACACAGATACGCAGTATTTT. Its protein product is CASSSGLQGTNTDTQYF.